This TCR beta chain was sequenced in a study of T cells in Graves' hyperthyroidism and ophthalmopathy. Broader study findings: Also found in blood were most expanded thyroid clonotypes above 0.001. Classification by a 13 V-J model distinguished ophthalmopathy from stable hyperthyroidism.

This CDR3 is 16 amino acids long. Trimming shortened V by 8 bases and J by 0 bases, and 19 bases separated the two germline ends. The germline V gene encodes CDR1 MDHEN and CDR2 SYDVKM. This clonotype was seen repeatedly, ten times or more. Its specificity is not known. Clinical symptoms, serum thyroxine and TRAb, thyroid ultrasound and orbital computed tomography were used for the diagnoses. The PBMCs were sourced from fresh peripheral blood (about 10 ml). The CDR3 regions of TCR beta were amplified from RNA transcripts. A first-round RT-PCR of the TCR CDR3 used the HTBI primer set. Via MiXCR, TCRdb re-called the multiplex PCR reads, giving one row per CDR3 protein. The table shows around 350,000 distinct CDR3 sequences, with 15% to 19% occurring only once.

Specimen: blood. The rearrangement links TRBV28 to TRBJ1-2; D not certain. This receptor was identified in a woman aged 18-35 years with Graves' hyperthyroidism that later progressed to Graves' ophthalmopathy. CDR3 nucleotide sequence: TGTGCCAGCCACGCCCCTAGGGCGGCAGCTAACTATGGCTACACCTTC. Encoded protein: CASHAPRAAANYGYTF.